Below, 9 T cell receptor beta chains from the same sample are listed, as sequenced in a study of cytomegalovirus exposure and HLA in healthy donors. With 60 Vbeta and 13 Jbeta primers, the PCR was carried out. Only in-frame clones appear in the TCRdb table, and some are missing; sequencing was by immunoSEQ multiplex PCR. The table records fewer than 200,000 clones, approximately 79% of them present only once. Specimen: PBMCs. The source of these receptors is a woman in her fifties or sixties in good health and CMV-seropositive.

This clone showed up just once. This CDR3 reads CASSTGFVPYEQYF. The CDR3 coding sequence is TGTGCCAGCAGTACAGGGTTTGTACCCTACGAGCAGTACTTC. The chain combines TRBV6-5 with TRBJ2-7, with D possibly TRBD1 on 6 matching bases. The CDR3 is 14 amino acids. The ends were cut back, 5 bases at V and 2 bases at J, with 13 bases in the middle. The germline V gene has CDR1 MNHEY and CDR2 SVGAGI.

The chain has TRBV20-1 and TRBJ1-2; D might be TRBD1 (5 bases). The CDR3 sequence is 11 residues long. The V end was cut by 4 bases, the J end by 7 bases, with 10 bases between. Germline-derived CDR1 and CDR2 are DFQATT and SNEGSKA (reference sequence). CDR3 nucleotides: TGCAGTGCTACCGGGGGTCTTGGCTACACCTTC. Its translation is CSATGGLGYTF.

Only a few counts were recorded for this clone. The V and J genes are TRBV28 and TRBJ1-5; no reliable D call. CDR1 is MDHEN and CDR2 is SYDVKM in the germline V gene. This CDR3 comprises 15 residues. Trimming shortened V by 6 bases and J by 0 bases, and 12 bases separated the two germline ends. CDR3 sequence: CASRRHLNSNQPQHF. The CDR3 coding sequence is TGTGCCAGCAGACGACATCTGAATAGCAATCAGCCCCAGCATTTT.

The V and J genes are TRBV28 and TRBJ1-1; TRBD1 is a possible D gene (5 bases). V lost 3 bases and J lost 3, with 11 bases in between. This CDR3 has 14 residues. CDR1 MDHEN and CDR2 SYDVKM come from the germline V gene. The CDR3 DNA follows: TGTGCCAGCAGTTTGGGGGGGACGGACACTGAAGCTTTCTTT. Protein product: CASSLGGTDTEAFF.

The chain couples TRBV30 to TRBJ1-2, with D tentatively TRBD1 (6 bases). Germline V CDR1 and CDR2: GTSNPN, SVGIG (reference sequence). Deletions cut 7 bases from V and 2 bases from J, with 20 bases between. The length of the CDR3 is 15 residues. The CDR3 bases are TGTGCCTTATCCCGGACGACAGGAGTAAACTATGGCTACACCTTC. Its protein product is CALSRTTGVNYGYTF.

The gene calls are TRBV5-6 and TRBJ1-2; a weak D match, TRBD1 (5 bases). The CDR3 is made up of 15 amino acids. Trimming took 3 bases from V and 7 from J, leaving 19 bases between them. CDR1 and CDR2 (germline): SGHDT, YYEEEE. The CDR3 protein is CASSSLVLTGGGYTF. In nucleotides, the CDR3 is TGTGCCAGCAGCTCCCTAGTCCTCACGGGGGGTGGCTACACCTTC.

This chain uses TRBV5-1 with TRBJ2-7; 7 bases agree with TRBD2. The CDR3 is made up of 15 amino acids. Germline CDR1 reads SGHRS; CDR2 reads YFSETQ. V shed 6 bases, J shed 3 bases, and the junction held 12 bases outside the gene matches. CDR3 residues: CASKEAGLSDYEQYF. The DNA of the CDR3 is TGCGCCAGCAAAGAAGCGGGGTTAAGCGACTACGAGCAGTACTTC.

The table lists this clone with many counts. V gene TRBV29-1 combines with J gene TRBJ1-4, with TRBD1 identical over 8 bases. J lost 7 bases, V lost 6 bases, and 10 bases had no gene match. This CDR3 spans 14 amino acids. Germline CDR1 is SQVTM and CDR2 is ANQGSEA. CDR3 sequence: CSVDLDRVGEKLFF. The CDR3 nucleotides read TGCAGCGTCGACCTGGACAGGGTCGGTGAAAAACTGTTTTTT.

V and J are TRBV5-5 and TRBJ2-5; 13 bases are shared with TRBD2. With 1 base clipped from V and 4 bases from J, the junction kept 1 base outside the gene matches. This CDR3 region has 15 residues. Germline loops: CDR1 SGHKS, CDR2 YYEKEE (reference sequence). The CDR3 sequence: CASSLTSGRAETQYF. CDR3 bases: TGTGCCAGCAGCTTGACTAGCGGGAGGGCAGAGACCCAGTACTTC.